One sample yielded the 25 T cell receptor beta chains listed below, sequenced in a study of blood T cell repertoires in COVID-19. The protocol was immunoSEQ multiplex PCR, while the TCRdb copy is restricted to in-frame clones and leaves out a portion. The sample carries around 250,000 clones, roughly 89% recorded once. Specimen: peripheral blood. These receptors came from a woman aged 40 to 49 who had recovered from COVID-19.

The chain is built from TRBV11-2 and TRBJ1-3; D unclear. Germline V gene data show CDR1 as SGHAT and CDR2 as FQNNGV. Trimming left V 1 base short and J 4 bases short, with 17 bases between. This CDR3 comprises 17 residues. CDR3 sequence: CASSLVGVGLAGNTIYF. Written as DNA, the CDR3 is TGTGCCAGCAGCTTAGTTGGAGTTGGTCTGGCGGGAAACACCATATATTTT.

V gene TRBV10-3 combines with J gene TRBJ2-5, with D possibly TRBD2 on 6 matching bases. CDR1 and CDR2 (germline): ENHRY, SYGVKD. This CDR3 is built from 14 residues. Trimming stripped 0 bases from V and 3 bases from J, with 8 bases between. The CDR3 coding sequence is TGTGCCATCAGTGAGTCCGGCGGGGAAGAGACCCAGTACTTC. Protein sequence: CAISESGGEETQYF.

V and J are TRBV5-1 and TRBJ2-2; tentatively, D is TRBD2 (5 bases). CDR3 size: 18 residues. V was cut by 0 bases and J by 1 base, with 16 bases left in between. Germline V gene lookup returns CDR1 SGHRS and CDR2 YFSETQ. The CDR3 reads CASSLVATGMGNTGELFF. For the CDR3, the DNA is TGCGCCAGCAGCTTGGTCGCCACGGGGATGGGGAACACCGGGGAGCTGTTTTTT.

This clone appeared a few times. This chain links TRBV5-4 with TRBJ1-4; D is possibly TRBD1 (6 bases). Germline CDR1 and CDR2: SGHNT and YYREEE (reference sequence). The CDR3 spans 15 residues. Trimming left V 4 bases short and J 2 bases short, with 12 bases between. CDR3 amino acids: CASSIGQNTNEKLFF. The CDR3 coding sequence is TGTGCCAGCAGCATTGGACAGAACACTAATGAAAAACTGTTTTTT.

CDR3 region: CASSQTDSGANVLTF. DNA of the CDR3: TGTGCCAGCAGCCAGACAGACTCTGGGGCCAACGTCCTGACTTTC. This rearrangement joins TRBV6-2 or TRBV6-3 to TRBJ2-6, with D perhaps matching TRBD1 (5 bases). This CDR3 spans 15 amino acids. V was shortened by 6 bases and J by 0 bases, with 9 bases between the two germline ends. Germline values: CDR1 MNHEY, CDR2 SVGEGT.

V is TRBV5-1 and J is TRBJ2-3, with 12 positions matching TRBD2. This CDR3 is 18 amino acids long. Losses at the gene ends were 3 bases for V and 6 bases for J; bases not matched to a gene: 14. The germline V gene encodes CDR1 SGHRS and CDR2 YFSETQ. CDR3 DNA: TGCGCCAGCAGCTCAGTTATTGGACTAGCGGGGAGAAAGGATACGCAGTATTTT. This translates into CASSSVIGLAGRKDTQYF.

This clone was seen more than once but under ten times. The chain employs TRBV30 and TRBJ1-2, with D uncertain. The V gene's germline CDR1 is GTSNPN and CDR2 SVGIG (reference sequence). V was cut by 3 bases and J by 2 bases, with 19 bases left in between. This CDR3 spans 16 amino acids. The CDR3 here is CAWRHSRSIRNYGYTF. The CDR3 nucleotides read TGTGCCTGGAGGCATAGCCGGTCAATAAGGAACTATGGCTACACCTTC.

CDR3 residues: CASSSGQAGETQYF. The CDR3 DNA sequence: TGTGCCAGCAGCTCTGGACAGGCGGGAGAGACCCAGTACTTC. The V gene is TRBV7-9, the J gene TRBJ2-5; the match to TRBD1 covers 7 bases. The CDR3 consists of 14 residues. After removal of 4 bases from V and 4 bases from J, the junction contained 6 bases not matched to a gene. From germline, CDR1 is SEHNR and CDR2 FQNEAQ (reference sequence).

J is TRBJ2-7 and V is TRBV7-9, with 9 positions matching TRBD2. The CDR3 consists of 14 residues. Germline V lookup: CDR1 SEHNR, CDR2 FQNEAQ (reference sequence). Germline trimming cut 5 bases from V and 3 bases from J; bases unmatched to any gene: 5. The CDR3 loop reads CASSRRAGGYEQYF. The CDR3 DNA follows: TGTGCCAGCAGCCGACGAGCGGGGGGCTACGAGCAGTACTTC.

V gene TRBV2 combines with J gene TRBJ2-5; perhaps TRBD1 as D (5 bases). The germline V and J ends were trimmed by 4 bases and 5 bases, with 17 bases remaining between them. Looked up from germline, CDR1 is SNHLY and CDR2 is FYNNEI. The CDR3 contains 15 residues. The DNA for the CDR3 is TGTGCCAGCAGTGGGGGCGGCTTTCGTGGGGAGACCCAGTACTTC. As protein: CASSGGGFRGETQYF.

The genes are TRBV12-5 and TRBJ2-1, with 7 bases that match TRBD1. V shed 2 bases, J shed 4 bases, and the junction held 2 bases outside the gene matches. The CDR3 runs to 14 residues. Per germline, CDR1 LGHNT and CDR2 FRNRAP. For the CDR3, the DNA is TGTGCTAGTGGTTTGACGACAGGGTACAATGAGCAGTTCTTC. It is translated as CASGLTTGYNEQFF.

This rearrangement joins TRBV5-4 to TRBJ1-2, with a possible D match to TRBD1 (6 bases). V lost 2 bases, J lost 8 bases, and 13 bases lay in between. This CDR3 spans 13 amino acids. Germline V lookup: CDR1 SGHNT, CDR2 YYREEE (reference sequence). CDR3 loop: CASSFSGGHGYTF. For the CDR3, the DNA is TGTGCCAGCAGCTTTTCCGGGGGGCACGGCTACACCTTC.

This chain uses TRBV11-1 with TRBJ2-1, with TRBD1 matching over 9 bases. This CDR3 region has 15 residues. Losses at the gene ends were 3 bases for V and 7 bases for J; bases not matched to a gene: 7. The germline gives CDR1 SGHAT, CDR2 FQDESV (reference sequence). In DNA, the CDR3 is TGTGCCAGCAGCTTCCGGACAGGGGAGATAAATGAGCAGTTCTTC. Residues: CASSFRTGEINEQFF.

The chain uses TRBV21-1 and TRBJ1-3. TRBV21-1 is deemed a pseudogene. This CDR3 is 13 amino acids long. The CDR3 DNA sequence: TGTGCCAGCACCCTTAGTCCGAAAAACACCATATATTTT. Protein: CASTLSPKNTIYF.

The rearrangement links TRBV28 to TRBJ1-5; a possible D gene is TRBD1 (5 bases). Looked up from germline, CDR1 is MDHEN and CDR2 is SYDVKM. The CDR3 length is 13 residues. Trimming shortened V by 6 bases and J by 4 bases, and 10 bases separated the two germline ends. CDR3 nucleotide sequence: TGTGCCAGCAGACGACAGAAGAATCAGCCCCAGCATTTT. This codes for CASRRQKNQPQHF.

This chain links TRBV12-3 or TRBV12-4 with TRBJ2-1; D is perhaps TRBD2 (5 bases). The length of the CDR3 is 13 residues. The V gene lost 1 base and the J gene lost 6 bases, with 7 bases spanning the gap. The CDR3 loop is CASSLGGFNEQFF. DNA for the CDR3: TGTGCCAGCAGTTTAGGAGGGTTCAATGAGCAGTTCTTC.

The chain has TRBV7-8 and TRBJ2-5; 7 nucleotides align to TRBD1. The germline V gene encodes CDR1 SGHVS and CDR2 FQNEAQ. This CDR3 comprises 14 residues. After removal of 3 bases from V and 0 bases from J, the junction contained 1 base not matched to a gene. CDR3 DNA: TGTGCCAGCAGCTTGGACAGGTACCAAGAGACCCAGTACTTC. It yields the protein CASSLDRYQETQYF.

This clone was counted only a few times. J is TRBJ2-2 and V is TRBV7-2, with 9 bases matching TRBD2. Losses at the gene ends were 3 bases for V and 5 bases for J; bases not matched to a gene: 4. This CDR3 spans 15 amino acids. Germline values: CDR1 SGHTA, CDR2 FQGNSA. The CDR3 is CASSFKTSGTGELFF. As DNA, the CDR3 is TGTGCCAGCAGCTTTAAAACTAGCGGGACCGGGGAGCTGTTTTTT.

This clone was seen only once. This chain connects TRBV7-2 to TRBJ1-3; tentatively, D is TRBD1 (6 bases). V was shortened by 4 bases and J by 1 base, with 8 bases between the two germline ends. The germline gives CDR1 SGHTA, CDR2 FQGNSA. The CDR3 totals 14 residues. CDR3 nucleotides: TGTGCCAGCAGCTATACAGGGTCTGGAAACACCATATATTTT. Residues: CASSYTGSGNTIYF.

This sequence joins TRBV11-2 and TRBJ2-2, with D possibly matching TRBD1 (5 bases). The CDR3 has 16 residues. The germline V gene encodes CDR1 SGHAT and CDR2 FQNNGV. Trimming left V 6 bases short and J 0 bases short, with 14 bases between. The CDR3 region is CASSSYGQANTGELFF. The CDR3 DNA reads as TGTGCCAGCAGTTCCTATGGACAAGCGAACACCGGGGAGCTGTTTTTT.

The rearrangement joins TRBV7-2 to TRBJ1-2; D is perhaps TRBD1 (5 bases). Between the trimmed V and J ends, which lost 3 bases and 8 bases, there was a span of 13 bases. This CDR3 has 13 residues. Germline V CDR1 and CDR2: SGHTA, FQGNSA. CDR3: CASSFKQGDGYTF. CDR3 nucleotide sequence: TGTGCCAGCAGCTTTAAGCAGGGTGACGGCTACACCTTC.

The J gene is TRBJ2-7, the V gene TRBV7-2; TRBD2 matches at 13 bases. V shed 3 bases, J shed 0 bases, and the junction held 8 bases outside the gene matches. CDR1 is SGHTA, CDR2 FQGNSA, per germline. The CDR3 loop spans 18 amino acids. CDR3 bases: TGTGCCAGCAGCTTTCCCAACACTAGCGGGGGGGCCTCCTACGAGCAGTACTTC. This gives the protein CASSFPNTSGGASYEQYF. Full variable domain (outside the CDR3, taken from reference TRBV7-2 and TRBJ2-7): GAGVSQSPSNKVTEKGKDVELRCDPISGHTALYWYRQSLGQGLEFLIYFQGNSAPDKSGLPSDRFSAERTGGSVSTLTIQRTQQEDSAVYLCASSFPNTSGGASYEQYFGPGTRLTVT.

This clone occurred a few times. The chain uses TRBV28 and TRBJ2-5; 11 bases fit TRBD2. The V gene end was trimmed by 5 bases and the J gene end by 1 base; junction bases not matched to a gene: 6. Per the germline V gene, CDR1 is MDHEN and CDR2 is SYDVKM. The CDR3 covers 16 residues. CDR3: CASSKASGGSQETQYF. The CDR3 DNA reads as TGTGCCAGCAGTAAGGCTAGCGGGGGGTCCCAAGAGACCCAGTACTTC.

This sequence joins TRBV2 and TRBJ1-5, with TRBD1 as a possible D gene (6 bases). This CDR3 contains 14 residues. Per the germline V gene, CDR1 is SNHLY and CDR2 is FYNNEI. V dropped 4 bases and J dropped 7 bases, with 14 bases sitting between them. The CDR3 here is CASSAVGAEQPQHF. As DNA, the CDR3 is TGTGCCAGCAGTGCGGTGGGGGCCGAACAGCCCCAGCATTTT.

The gene calls are TRBV7-9 and TRBJ2-3, with no clear D. Germline assignment: CDR1 SEHNR and CDR2 FQNEAQ (reference sequence). The CDR3 runs to 12 residues. V was trimmed by 5 bases and J by 8 bases, leaving 11 bases between them. In DNA form, the CDR3 reads TGTGCCAGCAGCGTAAGCCCTGGTACGCAGTATTTT. Translating it yields CASSVSPGTQYF.